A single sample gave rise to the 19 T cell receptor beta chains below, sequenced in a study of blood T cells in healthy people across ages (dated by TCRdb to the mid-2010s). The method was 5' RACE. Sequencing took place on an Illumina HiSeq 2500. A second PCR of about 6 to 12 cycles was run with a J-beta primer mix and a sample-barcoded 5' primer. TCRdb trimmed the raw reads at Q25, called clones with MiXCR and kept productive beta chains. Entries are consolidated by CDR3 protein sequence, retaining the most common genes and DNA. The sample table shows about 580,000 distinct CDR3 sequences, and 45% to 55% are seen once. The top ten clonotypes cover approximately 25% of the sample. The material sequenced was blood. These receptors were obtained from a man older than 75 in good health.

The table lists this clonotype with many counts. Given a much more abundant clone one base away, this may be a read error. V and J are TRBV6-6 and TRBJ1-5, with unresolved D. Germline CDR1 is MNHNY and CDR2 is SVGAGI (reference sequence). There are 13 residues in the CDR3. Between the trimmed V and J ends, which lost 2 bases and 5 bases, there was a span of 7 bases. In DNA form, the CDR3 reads TGTGCCAGCAGTTACGGGAGCGATCAGCCCCAGCATTTT. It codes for CASSYGSDQPQHF.

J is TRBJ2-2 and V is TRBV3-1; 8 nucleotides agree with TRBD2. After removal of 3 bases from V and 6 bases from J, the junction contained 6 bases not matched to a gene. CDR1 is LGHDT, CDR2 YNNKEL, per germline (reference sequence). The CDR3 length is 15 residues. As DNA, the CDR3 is TGTGCCAGCAGCCACCTGAGCGGGAGCCCCGGGGAGCTGTTTTTT. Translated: CASSHLSGSPGELFF.

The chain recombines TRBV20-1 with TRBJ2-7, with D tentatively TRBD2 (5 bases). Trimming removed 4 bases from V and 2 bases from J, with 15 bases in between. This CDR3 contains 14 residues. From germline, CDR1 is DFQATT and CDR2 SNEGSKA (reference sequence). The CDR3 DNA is TGCAGTGCTACCTCGGGAAGGGCGACCTACGAGCAGTACTTC. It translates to CSATSGRATYEQYF.

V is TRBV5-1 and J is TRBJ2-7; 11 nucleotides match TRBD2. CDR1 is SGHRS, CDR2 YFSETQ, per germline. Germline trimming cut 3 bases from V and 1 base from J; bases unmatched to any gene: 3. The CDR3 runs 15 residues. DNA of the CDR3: TGCGCCAGCAGCTGGACTAGCGGGCCGTCCTACGAGCAGTACTTC. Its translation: CASSWTSGPSYEQYF. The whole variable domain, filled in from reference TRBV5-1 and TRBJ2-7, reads KAGVTQTPRYLIKTRGQQVTLSCSPISGHRSVSWYQQTPGQGLQFLFEYFSETQRNKGNFPGRFSGRQFSNSRSEMNVSTLELGDSALYLCASSWTSGPSYEQYFGPGTRLTVT.

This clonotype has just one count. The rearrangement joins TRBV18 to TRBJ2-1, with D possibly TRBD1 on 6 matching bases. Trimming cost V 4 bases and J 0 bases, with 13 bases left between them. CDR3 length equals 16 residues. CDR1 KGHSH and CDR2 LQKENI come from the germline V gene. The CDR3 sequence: CASSLQTGTSYNEQFF. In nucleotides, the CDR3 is TGTGCCAGCTCACTTCAGACAGGCACCTCCTACAATGAGCAGTTCTTC.

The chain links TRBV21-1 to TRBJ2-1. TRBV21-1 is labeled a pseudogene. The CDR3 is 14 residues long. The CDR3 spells CASSNGLRYNEQFF. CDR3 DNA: TGTGCCAGCAGCAATGGTCTACGATACAATGAGCAGTTCTTC.

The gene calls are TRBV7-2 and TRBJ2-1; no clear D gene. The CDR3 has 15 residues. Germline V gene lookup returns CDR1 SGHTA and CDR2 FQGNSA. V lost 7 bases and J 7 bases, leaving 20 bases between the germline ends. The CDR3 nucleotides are TGTGCCAGCATGGGTGAGTTGGGCTTCGGTAATGAGCAGTTCTTC. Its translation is CASMGELGFGNEQFF.

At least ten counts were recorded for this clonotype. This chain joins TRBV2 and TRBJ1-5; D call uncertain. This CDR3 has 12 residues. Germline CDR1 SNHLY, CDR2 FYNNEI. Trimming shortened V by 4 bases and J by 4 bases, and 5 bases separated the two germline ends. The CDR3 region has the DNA TGTGCCAGCAGTGGGGGAAATCAGCCCCAGCATTTT. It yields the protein CASSGGNQPQHF. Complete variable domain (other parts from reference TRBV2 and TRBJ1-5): EPEVTQTPSHQVTQMGQEVILRCVPISNHLYFYWYRQILGQKVEFLVSFYNNEISEKSEIFDDQFSVERPDGSNFTLKIRSTKLEDSAMYFCASSGGNQPQHFGDGTRLSIL.

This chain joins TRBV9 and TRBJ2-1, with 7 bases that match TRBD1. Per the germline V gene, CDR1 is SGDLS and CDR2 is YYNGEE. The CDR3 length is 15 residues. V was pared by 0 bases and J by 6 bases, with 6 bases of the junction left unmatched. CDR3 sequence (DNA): TGTGCCAGCAGCGTAGAGGTAGGGGGCTTCAATGAGCAGTTCTTC. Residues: CASSVEVGGFNEQFF.

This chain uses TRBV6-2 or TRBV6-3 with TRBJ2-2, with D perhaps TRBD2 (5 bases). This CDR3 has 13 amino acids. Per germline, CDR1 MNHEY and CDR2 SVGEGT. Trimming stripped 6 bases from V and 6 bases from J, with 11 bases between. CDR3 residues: CASRVGGSGELFF. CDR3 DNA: TGTGCCAGCAGGGTAGGAGGATCCGGGGAGCTGTTTTTT.

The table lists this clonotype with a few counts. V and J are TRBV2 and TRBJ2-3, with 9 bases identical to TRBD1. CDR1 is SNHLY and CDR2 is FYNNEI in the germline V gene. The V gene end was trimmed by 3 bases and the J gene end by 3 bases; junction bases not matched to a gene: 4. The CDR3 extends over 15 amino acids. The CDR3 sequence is CASSDQTGGTDTQYF. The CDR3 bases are TGTGCCAGCAGTGACCAGACAGGGGGGACAGATACGCAGTATTTT.

CDR3 region: CASSFRTAVKNTEAFF. The CDR3 nucleotides read TGTGCCAGCAGCTTCCGGACTGCTGTAAAGAACACTGAAGCTTTCTTT. This chain uses TRBV7-9 with TRBJ1-1, with D hard to call. CDR3 length equals 16 residues. The ends were cut back, 3 bases at V and 1 base at J, with 15 bases in the middle. Per the germline V gene, CDR1 is SEHNR and CDR2 is FQNEAQ (reference sequence).

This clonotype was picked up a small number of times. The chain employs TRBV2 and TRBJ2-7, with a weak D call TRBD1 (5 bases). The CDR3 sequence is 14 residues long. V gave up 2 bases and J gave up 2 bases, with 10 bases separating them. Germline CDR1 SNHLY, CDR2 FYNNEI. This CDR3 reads CASSESRGPYEQYF. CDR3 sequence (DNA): TGTGCCAGCAGTGAATCTAGGGGCCCCTACGAGCAGTACTTC.

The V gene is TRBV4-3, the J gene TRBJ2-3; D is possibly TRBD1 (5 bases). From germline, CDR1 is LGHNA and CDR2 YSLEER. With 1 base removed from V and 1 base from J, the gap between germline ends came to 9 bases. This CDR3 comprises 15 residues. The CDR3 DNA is TGCGCCAGCAGCCAAGTTAAAGGGGGCACAGATACGCAGTATTTT. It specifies CASSQVKGGTDTQYF.

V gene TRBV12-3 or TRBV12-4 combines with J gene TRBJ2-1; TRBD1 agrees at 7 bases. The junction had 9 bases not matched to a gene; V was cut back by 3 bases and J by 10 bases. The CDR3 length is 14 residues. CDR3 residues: CASSFKGGGREQFF. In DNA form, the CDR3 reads TGTGCCAGCAGTTTTAAAGGGGGCGGAAGGGAGCAGTTCTTC.

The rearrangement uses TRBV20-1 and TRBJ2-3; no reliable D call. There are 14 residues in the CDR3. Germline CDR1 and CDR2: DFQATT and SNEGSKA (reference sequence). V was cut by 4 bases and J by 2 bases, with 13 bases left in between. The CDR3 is CSAKTIRNTDTQYF. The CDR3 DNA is TGCAGTGCTAAGACAATCCGGAACACAGATACGCAGTATTTT.

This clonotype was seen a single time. The CDR3 coding sequence is TGTGCCAGCATCCCCCAAGGGGGACAGTTGTCTGAGGAGCAGTTCTTC. Translation gives CASIPQGGQLSEEQFF. This rearrangement joins TRBV2 to TRBJ2-1; 7 bases are shared with TRBD1. Germline assignment: CDR1 SNHLY and CDR2 FYNNEI. The V segment lost 7 bases and the J segment 10 bases; nucleotides outside the gene matches: 19. The CDR3 extends over 16 amino acids.

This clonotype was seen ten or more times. The CDR3 spells CASSPQAVAKNIQYF. Here the CDR3 DNA reads TGTGCCAGCAGCCCACAGGCGGTCGCCAAAAACATTCAGTACTTC. The chain links TRBV9 to TRBJ2-4; a weak D match, TRBD1 (5 bases). This CDR3 is 15 amino acids long. Germline CDR1 SGDLS, CDR2 YYNGEE. Trimming shortened V by 4 bases and J by 1 base, and 12 bases separated the two germline ends.

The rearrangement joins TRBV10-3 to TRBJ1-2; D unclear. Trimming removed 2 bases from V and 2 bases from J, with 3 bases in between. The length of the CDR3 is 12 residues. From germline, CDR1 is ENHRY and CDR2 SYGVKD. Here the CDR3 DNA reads TGTGCCATCAGTGAGGGCAACTATGGCTACACCTTC. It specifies CAISEGNYGYTF.